These T cell receptor beta chains were read from a single sample in a study. TCRdb independently ran MiXCR on the RT-PCR reads; one entry per CDR3 protein. The table shows about 680,000 distinct CDR3 sequences, with approximately 15% occurring only once. Sequencing was done on a sample of memory CD4+ T cells from blood. These receptors were obtained from a female donor in good health, serving as a healthy control. Each CDR3 is given with its conserved first and last residue. For some rows the clone size is stated as once, few or many, or as a class when expanded; others skip it.

abundance	v_gene	j_gene	CDR3aa
few	TRBV24-1	TRBJ2-7	CATSDVTGGYDEQYF
many	TRBV7-9	TRBJ1-1	CASSLPNENTEAFF
few	TRBV6-2/TRBV6-3	TRBJ2-3	CASSYSGGEADTQYF
few	TRBV20-1	TRBJ1-5	CSAIRTAYSNQPQHF
few	TRBV28	TRBJ2-7	CASSQNLIGRTTYEQYF
many	TRBV6-1	TRBJ1-2	CASSEDGYGYTF
many	TRBV20-1	TRBJ2-5	CSARPRGTRGETQYF
few	TRBV20-1	TRBJ1-2	CSARDPRDSAGYTF
.	TRBV5-1	TRBJ1-4	CASSLGQSNEKLFF
.	TRBV20-1	TRBJ1-2	CSARVAGGSIYGYTF
many	TRBV18	TRBJ2-7	CASSPFGTGGTYEQYF
few	TRBV5-4	TRBJ2-1	CASRSNLNSYNEQFF
.	TRBV7-7	TRBJ2-7	CASSLGTSQSEQYF
.	TRBV20-1	TRBJ2-7	CSARVGGPYEQYF
many	TRBV9	TRBJ1-1	CASSPSLGSRGFF
many	TRBV20-1	TRBJ1-2	CSARDPGGAIYGYTF
many	TRBV5-1	TRBJ1-3	CASSLIPPGQEPSGNTIYF
.	TRBV12-3/TRBV12-4	TRBJ1-1	CASSFLQGRDTEAFF
.	TRBV10-3	TRBJ2-7	CAITSLNRGKGQYF
.	TRBV7-2	TRBJ2-3	CASSLLSRLTDTQYF
many	TRBV20-1	TRBJ1-2	CSATPWDREDYGYTF
few	TRBV3-1	TRBJ2-5	CASSQSGGEETQYF
.	TRBV7-2	TRBJ1-2	CASSARQGWNYGYTF
many	TRBV5-1	TRBJ1-6	CASSLGTVSLNSPLHF
.	TRBV4-3	TRBJ2-3	CASSQDSASEVNF
few	TRBV12-3/TRBV12-4	TRBJ1-1	CASSFTTEAFF
.	TRBV6-5	TRBJ1-4	CASSYAQGATNEKLFF
.	TRBV5-4	TRBJ2-7	CASSLALGQGLTYEQYF
.	TRBV5-1	TRBJ2-3	CASSFFDGQGTQYF
many	TRBV4-3	TRBJ2-7	CASSQELAGALSSYEQYF
many	TRBV6-2/TRBV6-3	TRBJ2-2	CASLPGLADTGELFF
few	TRBV7-2	TRBJ2-1	CASSGTGGSYEQFF
few	TRBV12-3/TRBV12-4	TRBJ2-7	CASSPREAGYEQYF
few	TRBV5-5	TRBJ1-4	CASSLGTLGEKLFF
few	TRBV20-1	TRBJ2-2	CSATLSGRNGGELFF
few	TRBV4-3	TRBJ1-1	CASTRTGGNLGTEAFF
.	TRBV28	TRBJ2-7	CASSFSGREQYF
.	TRBV5-1	TRBJ2-5	CASTRQGGRETQYF
many	TRBV29-1	TRBJ2-2	CSVAGTATRELFF
few	TRBV3-1	TRBJ2-3	CASSQTFQTRAGGSDTQYF
few	TRBV5-6	TRBJ2-1	CASSVRGSHTYNEQFF
.	TRBV2	TRBJ2-5	CASILGQGRSRETQYF
.	TRBV20-1	TRBJ1-4	CSASPLGVGEKLFF
many	TRBV20-1	TRBJ2-5	CSARDRGRETQYF
few	TRBV12-3/TRBV12-4	TRBJ1-2	CASSFVGQGLYGYTF
few	TRBV30	TRBJ2-2	CAWSMGGGRELFF
few	TRBV7-9	TRBJ1-4	CASTLGGTDFSNEKLFF
many	TRBV29-1	TRBJ2-5	CSVLSQRSEETQYF